The T cell receptor beta chain described here comes from a study of spatial heterogeneity in lung cancer. Study details: Where available, sequencing covered follow-up PBMC samples, taken at a median of around two years after resection.

Each TCR cDNA molecule carried a unique molecular identifier. TCRdb ran MiXCR on the 5' RACE reads and lists one entry per CDR3 protein. The data show about 100,000 distinct CDR3 sequences, with roughly a fifth seen just once and 21% held by the top ten. Time point of the sample: blood at routine non-recurrence follow-up after resection. V shed 4 bases and J 7 bases; nucleotides not matched to a gene: 18. Germline CDR1 DFQATT, CDR2 SNEGSKA (reference sequence). The CDR3 contains 18 residues. This sample comprised PBMCs, obtained at follow-up. The clonotype was recovered from a male donor with early-stage non-small cell lung cancer. The chain combines TRBV20-1 with TRBJ2-7; TRBD2 aligns across 14 bases. The CDR3 spells CSAKGRLAGGLGSSEQYF. The CDR3 nucleotides are TGCAGTGCTAAGGGGCGACTAGCGGGAGGGCTGGGCTCGTCGGAGCAGTACTTC.